The sequence of this T cell receptor beta chain was determined in a study of control samples from healthy donors and cancer patients. TCRdb's copy holds only in-frame clones and misses some; the assay was immunoSEQ multiplex PCR. The sample contains about 12,000 clones, 85% to 95% of which appear only once. The V gene's germline CDR1 is MDHEN and CDR2 SYDVKM. Trimming took 3 bases from V and 4 from J, leaving 6 bases between them. The CDR3 totals 12 residues. This clone occurred a few times. The clonotype was recovered from an elderly man with lung cancer. The chain is built from TRBV28 and TRBJ1-1; D unresolved. Sequenced: PBMCs. The CDR3, as DNA: TGTGCCAGCAGTTTTGAGGTCACTGAAGCTTTCTTT. This translates into CASSFEVTEAFF.